This T cell receptor beta chain emerged from a study of low-dose radiotherapy and immunotherapy resistance in tumors. At the level of the study: A daily 300 mg dose of oral aspirin was taken by patients for four cycles from cycle 1 day 1.

Time point described: after trial treatment. Described treatment: LDRT plus nivolumab, ipilimumab, low-dose cyclophosphamide and aspirin (RACIN trial). The patients who were eligible all carried advanced solid tumors that lacked tumor-infiltrating lymphocytes, meaning the tumors were TIL-negative. Gene-specific TRAV and TRBV primers were used for first-strand cDNA, covering alpha and beta chains. TCR amplification involved about 19 PCR cycles with a constant-region primer and V-primer adapter. TCRdb reprocessed the reads via MiXCR and lists one record per CDR3 protein. This table has about 58,000 distinct CDR3 sequences, about 25% appearing once. V was trimmed by 0 bases and J by 3 bases, leaving 9 bases between them. The CDR3 is made up of 15 amino acids. Germline lookup yields CDR1 LGHNA and CDR2 YNFKEQ.

This chain links TRBV4-2 with TRBJ1-5, with D hard to call. The sample here was PBMCs, taken after low-dose radiotherapy plus immunotherapy. This TCR came from a male donor with prostate cancer. CDR3 region: CASSQDLQTNQPQHF. DNA for the CDR3: TGTGCCAGCAGCCAAGATCTTCAGACCAATCAGCCCCAGCATTTT.